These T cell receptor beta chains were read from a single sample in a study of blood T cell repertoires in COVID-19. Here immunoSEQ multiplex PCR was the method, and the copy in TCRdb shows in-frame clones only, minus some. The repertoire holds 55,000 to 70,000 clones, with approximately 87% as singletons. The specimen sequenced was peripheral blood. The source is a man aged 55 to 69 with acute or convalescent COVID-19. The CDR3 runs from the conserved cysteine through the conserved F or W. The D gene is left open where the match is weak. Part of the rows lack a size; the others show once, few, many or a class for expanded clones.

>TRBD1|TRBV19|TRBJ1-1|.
TGTGCCAGTAGTGACATCCGCCGGGACAGGCAAGGAGCTTTCTTT
CASSDIRRDRQGAFF
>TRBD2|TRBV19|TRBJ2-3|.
TGTGCCAGTAGCAATAGCGGGGGGGTGGTATATACGCAGTATTTT
CASSNSGGVVYTQYF
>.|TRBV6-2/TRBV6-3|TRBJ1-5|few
TGTGCCAGCAGTAACCCCCTACAGCCCCAGCATTTT
CASSNPLQPQHF
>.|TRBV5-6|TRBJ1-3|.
TGTGCCAGCAGCCCGAGTCGCTCTGGAAACACCATATATTTT
CASSPSRSGNTIYF
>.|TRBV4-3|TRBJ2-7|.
TGCGCCAGCAGCCAAGAAAGGGGGATCTACGAGCAGTACTTC
CASSQERGIYEQYF
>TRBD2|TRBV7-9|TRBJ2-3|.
TGTGCCAGCAGCCGACTAGCGTCTAGCACAGATACGCAGTATTTT
CASSRLASSTDTQYF
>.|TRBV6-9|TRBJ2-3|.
TGTGCCAGCTCTCCTCACGCAGGGGAAGGGGGCACAGATACGCAGTATTTT
CASSPHAGEGGTDTQYF
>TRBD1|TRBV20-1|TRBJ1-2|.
TGCAGTGCTATTGATCCACAGGGGGCTGGCGGCTACACCTTC
CSAIDPQGAGGYTF
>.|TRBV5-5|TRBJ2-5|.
TGTGCCAGCAGCTTGGGGCTAGGCCCCATCCAAGAGACCCAGTACTTC
CASSLGLGPIQETQYF
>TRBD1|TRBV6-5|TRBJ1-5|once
TGTGCCAGCAGCGCTGGGACAGGGCTAAATCAGCCCCAGCATTTT
CASSAGTGLNQPQHF
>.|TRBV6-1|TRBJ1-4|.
TGTGCCAGCAGTGAACGCAGCCACGGGGAAAAACTGTTTTTT
CASSERSHGEKLFF
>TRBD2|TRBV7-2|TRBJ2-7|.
TGTGCCAGCAGCTCCCAAGCGGGGGGGCCGTACGAGCAGTACTTC
CASSSQAGGPYEQYF
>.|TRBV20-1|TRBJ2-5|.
TGCAGTCCCCGAGGGGGAGAGACCCAGTACTTC
CSPRGGETQYF
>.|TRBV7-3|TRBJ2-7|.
TGTGCCAGCAGCTTAATGGGGGCCAGCTCCTACGAGCAGTACTTC
CASSLMGASSYEQYF
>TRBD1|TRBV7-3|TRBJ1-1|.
TGTGCCAGCCACCGGGACAGGGACACTGAAGCTTTCTTT
CASHRDRDTEAFF
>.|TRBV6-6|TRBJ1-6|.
TGTGCCAGCAGTTACTTTCCGGCAGGTTTGAATTCACCCCTCCACTTT
CASSYFPAGLNSPLHF
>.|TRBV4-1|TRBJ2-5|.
TGCGCCAGCAGCCCCAGCGGTTCGTGGGAGACCCAGTACTTC
CASSPSGSWETQYF